This T cell receptor beta chain was observed in a study of glioma-infiltrating T cells (TCRdb year 2016). Looking at the study overall: The study sequenced TCR alpha- and beta-chain repertoires from glioma tissue, from non-neoplastic brain tissue and from matched peripheral blood mononuclear cells. To gauge divergence between tissue and blood T-cell populations, every tissue-infiltrating repertoire was compared against the peripheral blood repertoire from the same patient. The paired cohort comprised three low-grade glioma patients, roughly 8 primary glioblastoma patients and three non-glioma patients contributing non-neoplastic brain tissue.

From cysteine to phenylalanine, the CDR3 is 16 amino acids long. Solely the CDR3 DNA is kept, with 48 bases framed from the first base. V is shortened by 7 bases, J by 2 bases, and the region joining them spans 18 bases. In the germline V gene, CDR1 corresponds to KGHDR and CDR2 to SFDVKD. Study-level results and caveats: In non-neoplastic patients, VJ-independent divergence between tissue and blood fell below expectation, whereas in all gliomas, and especially in low-grade gliomas, the divergence rose above expectation. Very few CDR3 sequences were found to be shared between tissue and blood, and this scarcity was attributed to high CDR3 diversity and limited sampling. Group comparisons rested on small numbers: three non-neoplastic, three low-grade glioma and several glioblastoma patients.

The iRepertoire nested amplicon-rescue multiplex PCR (arm-PCR) platform was used to amplify TCR alpha and beta CDR3 regions from RNA. One-step reverse transcription and amplification used about 100-400 ng of tissue mRNA or PBMC total RNA as input. Following bead purification, Illumina adapters were added by a secondary multiplex PCR, and the libraries were gel-purified between 200 and 400 bp. The libraries contained internal 6-nucleotide barcodes that were used for demultiplexing. Sequencing of libraries was performed on an Illumina MiSeq with 2x220 or 2x250 nucleotide paired-end reads. The study's own analysis went as follows. FLASH 1.2.11 was used to merge paired reads, and BWA-MEM then aligned the reads to the GRCh37 human genome before TRA and TRB reads were extracted. An IMGT-derived reference of cassette sequences and CDR3 motifs, with pseudogenes included, was used for V and J assignment. Three-frame translation of reads was performed, and productive CDR3s were defined as those with a C...FGXG motif and no stop codons. Unique combinations of V-J cassette pair and CDR3 amino acid sequence were defined as clonotypes. Filtering of reads was based on Hamming distance, with the threshold set by the sequence error rate of each sample in mapped regions. The public reads were reprocessed in TCRdb via fastp at Q25 and MiXCR, keeping in-frame beta chains. Records with the same CDR3 protein are collapsed into one entry carrying the most frequent genes and DNA. TCRdb, not the authors, supplied the V and J calls. The sample contains 93,000 or so distinct CDR3 sequences, roughly 30% of them found a single time. Clones ranked in the top ten supply about 40% of the sample.

This clonotype has ten or more counts. No antigen is known for it. Within one base of it there is no much larger clone, and no base qualities were kept. The source is a human donor with low-grade glioma or glioblastoma, undergoing nonglioma brain surgery, or in good health (not recorded which). The specimen was glioma tissue, nonneoplastic brain tissue, or PBMCs (not recorded which). This receptor chain uses TRBV24-1 and TRBJ2-3; the D gene is possibly TRBD1 or TRBD2, with 6 bases matching each. In nucleotide form, the sequence is TGTGCCACCAGCATACCTTCGGGGGCCACCACAGATACGCAGTATTTT. The encoded protein is CATSIPSGATTDTQYF.